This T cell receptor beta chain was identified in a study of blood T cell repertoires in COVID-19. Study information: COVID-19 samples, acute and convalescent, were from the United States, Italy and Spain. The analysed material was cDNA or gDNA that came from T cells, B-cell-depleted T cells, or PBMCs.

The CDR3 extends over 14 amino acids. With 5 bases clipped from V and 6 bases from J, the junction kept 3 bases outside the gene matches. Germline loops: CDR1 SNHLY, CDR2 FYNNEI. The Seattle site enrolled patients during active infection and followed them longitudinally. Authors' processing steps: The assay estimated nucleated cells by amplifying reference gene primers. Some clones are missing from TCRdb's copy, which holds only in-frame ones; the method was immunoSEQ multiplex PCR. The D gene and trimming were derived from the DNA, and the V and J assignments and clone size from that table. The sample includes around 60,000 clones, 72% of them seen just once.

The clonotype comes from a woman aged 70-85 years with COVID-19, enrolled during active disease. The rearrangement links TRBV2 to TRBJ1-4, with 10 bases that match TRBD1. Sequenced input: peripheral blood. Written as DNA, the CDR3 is TGTGCCAGCAGTTCCGGGACAGGGGATGAAAAACTGTTTTTT. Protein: CASSSGTGDEKLFF.